The text below deals with one TCR beta chain. Repertoires were generated with immunoSEQ multiplex PCR, while TCRdb's copy carries only in-frame clones and drops some. The profile shows approximately 140,000 clones, approximately 87% of them singletons. Looked up from germline, CDR1 is MNHEY and CDR2 is SMNVEV (reference sequence). The CDR3 length is 13 residues. The ends were cut back, 6 bases at V and 2 bases at J, with 8 bases in the middle. The sample originates from a study of blood T cell repertoires in COVID-19. Study overall: Among Cohort 3 donors, those recovered had two negative PCRs, clearance, or symptom resolution.

In assigning cohorts, the study relied on participant-reported clinical history. Source material: PBMCs or T cells enriched from blood (not recorded which). The sequence was obtained from a man in his fifties or sixties in a cohort exposed to, infected with or recovered from COVID-19 (not recorded which). The chain joins TRBV27 to TRBJ1-5, with a weak D call TRBD1 (6 bases). This chain's CDR3 is CASSGTRNQPQHF. The CDR3 DNA reads TGTGCCAGCAGCGGGACACGCAATCAGCCCCAGCATTTT.